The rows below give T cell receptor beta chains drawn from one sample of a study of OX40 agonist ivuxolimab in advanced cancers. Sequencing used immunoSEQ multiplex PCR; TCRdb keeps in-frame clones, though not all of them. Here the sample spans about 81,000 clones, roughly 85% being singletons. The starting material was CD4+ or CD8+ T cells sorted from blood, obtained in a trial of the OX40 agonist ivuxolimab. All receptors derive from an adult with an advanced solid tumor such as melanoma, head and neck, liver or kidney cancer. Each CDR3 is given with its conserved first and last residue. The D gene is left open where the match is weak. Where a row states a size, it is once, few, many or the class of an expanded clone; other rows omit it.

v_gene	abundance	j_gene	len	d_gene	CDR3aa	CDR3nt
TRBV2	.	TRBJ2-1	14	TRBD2	CAKQRELSYNEQFF	TGTGCCAAGCAGCGGGAACTCTCCTACAATGAGCAGTTCTTC
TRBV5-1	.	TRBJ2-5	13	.	CASSLTGEETQYF	TGCGCCAGCAGCTTGACGGGAGAAGAGACCCAGTACTTC
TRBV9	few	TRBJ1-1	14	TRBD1	CASSVRQGGTEAFF	TGTGCCAGCAGCGTTAGACAGGGCGGCACTGAAGCTTTCTTT
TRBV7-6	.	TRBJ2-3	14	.	CASSLGGPTDTQYF	TGTGCCAGCAGCTTGGGCGGGCCCACAGATACGCAGTATTTT
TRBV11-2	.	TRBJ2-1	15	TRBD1	CASSPSDRAYNEQFF	TGTGCCAGCAGCCCCTCGGACAGGGCCTACAATGAGCAGTTCTTC
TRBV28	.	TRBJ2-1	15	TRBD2	CASSLAGGTYNEQFF	TGTGCCAGCAGTTTAGCGGGAGGGACCTACAATGAGCAGTTCTTC
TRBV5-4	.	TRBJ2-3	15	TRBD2	CASSMTSGRADTQYF	TGTGCCAGCAGCATGACTAGCGGGCGAGCAGATACGCAGTATTTT
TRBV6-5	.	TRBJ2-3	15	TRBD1	CASSSTGGGTDTQYF	TGTGCCAGCAGTTCGACAGGGGGCGGCACAGATACGCAGTATTTT
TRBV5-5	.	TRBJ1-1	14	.	CASSIRVRDTEAFF	TGTGCCAGCAGCATCAGGGTTAGGGACACTGAAGCTTTCTTT
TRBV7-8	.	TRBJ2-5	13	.	CASSLGAGETQYF	TGTGCCAGCAGCTTAGGCGCGGGAGAGACCCAGTACTTC
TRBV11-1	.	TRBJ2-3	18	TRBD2	CASSLGGLAGGGTDTQYF	TGTGCCAGCAGCTTAGGTGGACTAGCGGGGGGTGGCACAGATACGCAGTATTTT
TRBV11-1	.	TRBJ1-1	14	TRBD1	CASSSQGVHTEAFF	TGTGCCAGCAGCTCTCAGGGGGTTCATACTGAAGCTTTCTTT
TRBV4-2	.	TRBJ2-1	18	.	CASSQDLGGGSLVNEQFF	TGTGCCAGCAGCCAAGACCTCGGGGGCGGGAGCTTAGTTAATGAGCAGTTCTTC
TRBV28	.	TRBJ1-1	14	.	CASRPTTGNTEAFF	TGTGCCAGCAGACCCACCACAGGGAACACTGAAGCTTTCTTT
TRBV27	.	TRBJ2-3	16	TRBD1	CASSLWGRGFADTQYF	TGTGCCAGCAGTTTATGGGGCAGGGGGTTCGCAGATACGCAGTATTTT
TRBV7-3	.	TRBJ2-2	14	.	CASSLVQNTGELFF	TGTGCCAGCAGTTTGGTACAGAACACCGGGGAGCTGTTTTTT
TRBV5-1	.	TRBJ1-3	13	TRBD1	CASTTGAGNTIYF	TGCGCCAGCACGACAGGGGCTGGAAACACCATATATTTT
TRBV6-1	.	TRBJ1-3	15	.	CASSEVRVSGNTIYF	TGTGCCAGCAGTGAAGTCAGGGTCTCTGGAAACACCATATATTTT
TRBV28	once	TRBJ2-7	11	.	CASGLRGEQYF	TGTGCCAGCGGCCTCCGGGGCGAGCAGTACTTC
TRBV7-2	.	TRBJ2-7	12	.	CASSLYSTEQYF	TGTGCCAGCAGCTTATACTCTACCGAGCAGTACTTC
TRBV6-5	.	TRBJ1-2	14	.	CASSYGSPLYGYTF	TGTGCCAGCAGTTACGGCAGCCCGCTCTATGGCTACACCTTC
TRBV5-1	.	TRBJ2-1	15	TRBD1	CASSPQGDRSNEQFF	TGCGCCAGCAGCCCACAGGGGGATCGCAGCAATGAGCAGTTCTTC
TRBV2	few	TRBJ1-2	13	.	CASMFGLGYGYTF	TGTGCCAGCATGTTCGGTCTAGGCTATGGCTACACCTTC
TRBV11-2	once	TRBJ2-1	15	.	CASSLTRSSYNEQFF	TGTGCCAGCAGCTTAACGAGGAGCTCCTACAATGAGCAGTTCTTC
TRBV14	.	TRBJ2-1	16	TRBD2	CASSFSAGGLYNEQFF	TGTGCCAGCAGCTTTTCAGCGGGGGGGCTCTACAATGAGCAGTTCTTC
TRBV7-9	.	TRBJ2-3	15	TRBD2	CASSLGSGGVDTQYF	TGTGCCAGCAGCTTAGGGTCGGGGGGGGTAGATACGCAGTATTTT
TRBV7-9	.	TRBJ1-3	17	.	CASSLYNGIQAGNTIYF	TGTGCCAGCAGCTTATATAACGGGATACAGGCGGGAAACACCATATATTTT
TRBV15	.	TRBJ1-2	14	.	CATSRDRGREGYTF	TGTGCCACCAGCAGAGACAGGGGTCGGGAAGGCTACACCTTC
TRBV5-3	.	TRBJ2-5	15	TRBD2	CARSSVGLAGETQYF	TGTGCCAGAAGCAGTGTGGGACTAGCGGGCGAGACCCAGTACTTC
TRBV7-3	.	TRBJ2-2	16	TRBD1	CASSPRGLTQTGELFF	TGTGCCAGCAGCCCTAGGGGGCTGACCCAGACCGGGGAGCTGTTTTTT
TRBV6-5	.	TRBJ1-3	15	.	CASSYGSLSGNTIYF	TGTGCCAGCAGTTACGGGAGCCTCTCTGGAAACACCATATATTTT
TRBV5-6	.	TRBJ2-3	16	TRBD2	CASRVRTSGFTDTQYF	TGTGCCAGCAGAGTGCGGACTAGCGGGTTTACAGATACGCAGTATTTT